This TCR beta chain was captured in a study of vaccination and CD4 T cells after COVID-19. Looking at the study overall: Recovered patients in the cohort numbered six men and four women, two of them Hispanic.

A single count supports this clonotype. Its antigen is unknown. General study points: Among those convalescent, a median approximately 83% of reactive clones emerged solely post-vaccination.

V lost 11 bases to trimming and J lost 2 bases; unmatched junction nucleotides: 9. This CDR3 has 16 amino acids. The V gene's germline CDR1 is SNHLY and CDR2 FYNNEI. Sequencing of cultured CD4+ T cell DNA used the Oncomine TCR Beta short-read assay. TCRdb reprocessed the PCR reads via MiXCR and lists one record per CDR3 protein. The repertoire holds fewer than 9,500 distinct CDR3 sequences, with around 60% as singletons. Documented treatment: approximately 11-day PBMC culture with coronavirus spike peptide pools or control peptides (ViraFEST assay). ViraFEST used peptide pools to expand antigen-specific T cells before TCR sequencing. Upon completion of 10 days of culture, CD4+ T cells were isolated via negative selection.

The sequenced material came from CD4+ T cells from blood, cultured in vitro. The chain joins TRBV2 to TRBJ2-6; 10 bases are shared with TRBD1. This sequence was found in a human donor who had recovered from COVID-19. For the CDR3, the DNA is TGTGCCGGACGGGACAGGGGAAGTACTGGGGCCAACGTCCTGACTTTC. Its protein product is CAGRDRGSTGANVLTF.